One and the same sample provided the 9 T cell receptor beta chains below, sequenced in a study of blood T cell repertoires in COVID-19. Sequenced by immunoSEQ multiplex PCR; TCRdb stores in-frame clones only, minus some. The profile shows just over 650,000 clones, about 90% of them singletons. What was sequenced was peripheral blood. The receptors shown here come from a woman younger than 35 with acute or convalescent COVID-19.

The chain uses TRBV4-3 and TRBJ1-2, with 8 bases fitting TRBD1. Germline loops: CDR1 LGHNA, CDR2 YSLEER. J lost 3 bases, V lost 4 bases, and 4 bases had no gene match. This CDR3 region has 14 residues. The CDR3 coding sequence is TGCGCCAGCAGCCCGGGACAGGACTACTATGGCTACACCTTC. Translated, it gives CASSPGQDYYGYTF.

Only a few counts were recorded for this clone. As DNA, the CDR3 is TGTGCCAGCACCCTAAAAAGGGGATGGGAAGCTTTCTTT. It codes for CASTLKRGWEAFF. J is TRBJ1-1 and V is TRBV12-3 or TRBV12-4, with D possibly being TRBD1 (5 bases). With 7 bases removed from V and 8 bases from J, the gap between germline ends came to 17 bases. This CDR3 spans 13 amino acids.

The rearrangement joins TRBV9 to TRBJ2-1, with D maybe TRBD2 (5 bases). The ends were cut back, 2 bases at V and 3 bases at J, with 12 bases in the middle. Per the germline V gene, CDR1 is SGDLS and CDR2 is YYNGEE. The CDR3 is made up of 15 amino acids. This chain's CDR3 is CASSVGGSVYNEQFF. The CDR3 DNA follows: TGTGCCAGCAGCGTTGGCGGGTCGGTCTACAATGAGCAGTTCTTC. Complete variable domain (other parts from reference TRBV9 and TRBJ2-1): DSGVTQTPKHLITATGQRVTLRCSPRSGDLSVYWYQQSLDQGLQFLIQYYNGEERAKGNILERFSAQQFPDLHSELNLSSLELGDSALYFCASSVGGSVYNEQFFGPGTRLTVL.

The genes are TRBV4-1 and TRBJ1-1; the match to TRBD1 covers 7 bases. V lost 2 bases and J lost 7; bases outside the gene matches: 10. Germline V lookup: CDR1 MGHRA, CDR2 YSYEKL. The CDR3 contains 15 residues. In DNA, the CDR3 is TGCGCCAGCAGCCAAACGGGACAGACAGCGTTTGAAGCTTTCTTT. This codes for CASSQTGQTAFEAFF.

The chain recombines TRBV5-1 with TRBJ1-2, with 8 bases fitting TRBD1. V was clipped by 4 bases and J by 4 bases; unmatched bases: 15. Germline-derived CDR1 and CDR2 are SGHRS and YFSETQ. This CDR3 is 17 amino acids long. This chain's CDR3 is CASSLSFPLQGGYGYTF. As DNA, the CDR3 is TGCGCCAGCAGCCTTAGTTTTCCATTACAGGGGGGCTATGGCTACACCTTC.

The chain is built from TRBV20-1 and TRBJ1-1; no reliable D call. Trimming removed 4 bases at V and 5 bases at J, with 8 bases between. Per the germline V gene, CDR1 is DFQATT and CDR2 is SNEGSKA (reference sequence). The CDR3 loop spans 11 amino acids. The CDR3 DNA reads as TGCAGTGCTATCCCTACGACTGAAGCTTTCTTT. It is translated as CSAIPTTEAFF.

This rearrangement joins TRBV27 to TRBJ2-1, with D tentatively TRBD1 (5 bases). CDR3 length: 12 amino acids. The germline CDR1 and CDR2 sequences are MNHEY and SMNVEV (reference sequence). V was clipped by 8 bases and J by 8 bases, with 13 bases between them. CDR3 region: CASGSRVHEQFF. The CDR3 DNA follows: TGTGCCAGCGGTTCCAGGGTTCATGAGCAGTTCTTC.

This rearrangement joins TRBV5-6 to TRBJ2-5; 9 nucleotides line up with TRBD2. Looked up from germline, CDR1 is SGHDT and CDR2 is YYEEEE. After removal of 0 bases from V and 1 base from J, the junction contained 10 bases not matched to a gene. The CDR3 extends over 18 amino acids. CDR3 in amino acids: CASSLGLAVPTSQETQYF. CDR3 in DNA: TGTGCCAGCAGCTTGGGACTAGCGGTCCCCACCTCCCAAGAGACCCAGTACTTC.

V usage is TRBV5-1 and J usage is TRBJ1-2; D not certain. The length of the CDR3 is 14 residues. Germline V gives CDR1 SGHRS, CDR2 YFSETQ. V lost 4 bases, J lost 4 bases, and 14 bases lay in between. CDR3 residues: CASSPGPEGYGYTF. The CDR3 DNA sequence: TGCGCCAGCAGCCCCGGACCAGAGGGCTATGGCTACACCTTC.